This is a list of T cell receptor beta chains from one sample in a study of shared clonotypes between healthy human individuals. TCRdb's copy holds only in-frame clones and misses some; the assay was immunoSEQ multiplex PCR. The sample lists roughly 2.4 million clones, roughly 95% occurring once. The sequencing input was naive CD4+ T cells sorted from blood. These TCRs come from a man aged 18 to 30 in good health. The CDR3 runs from the conserved cysteine through the conserved F or W. D genes are given only for firm matches. The size entry is marked missing in some rows and otherwise reads once, few, many or a size class.

clone_size	v_call	j_call	d_call	cdr3_aa	cdr3_nt
-	TRBV5-4	TRBJ2-7	-	CASSLGPKQYF	TGTGCCAGCAGCTTGGGACCCAAGCAGTACTTC
-	TRBV4-3	TRBJ2-1	-	CASSLGGTPSYNEQFF	TGCGCCAGCAGCCTTGGAGGGACACCCTCCTACAATGAGCAGTTCTTC
-	TRBV5-1	TRBJ1-1	-	CASSLEDFTEAFF	TGCGCCAGCAGCCTGGAGGACTTCACTGAAGCTTTCTTT
once	TRBV19	TRBJ1-5	-	CASSIGGRPNQPQHF	TGTGCCAGTAGTATAGGAGGGAGACCAAATCAGCCCCAGCATTTT
once	TRBV10-3	TRBJ1-5	-	CAISESGRDQPQHF	TGTGCCATCAGTGAGTCGGGAAGAGATCAGCCCCAGCATTTT
-	TRBV5-1	TRBJ2-2	TRBD1	CASSLGTGNTGELFF	TGCGCCAGCAGCTTGGGGACAGGGAACACCGGGGAGCTGTTTTTT
-	TRBV6-4	TRBJ1-1	TRBD1	CASSENRGLKAFF	TGTGCCAGCAGCGAAAACAGGGGGCTAAAGGCTTTCTTT
-	TRBV27	TRBJ2-7	TRBD2	CASSLDRTSGVNYEQYF	TGTGCCAGCAGTTTGGACCGGACTAGCGGGGTTAACTACGAGCAGTACTTC
-	TRBV7-2	TRBJ2-1	TRBD2	CASSLVALAAYNEQFF	TGTGCCAGCAGCTTAGTGGCTCTAGCGGCCTACAATGAGCAGTTCTTC
-	TRBV6-1	TRBJ2-1	TRBD2	CASSEAAGGYEQFF	TGTGCCAGCAGTGAGGCGGCCGGGGGGTATGAGCAGTTCTTC
-	TRBV15	TRBJ1-2	-	CATRGGGINYGYTF	TGTGCCACCAGGGGCGGGGGGATCAACTATGGCTACACCTTC
-	TRBV18	TRBJ2-7	TRBD1	CASSSTGAYEQYF	TGTGCCAGCTCAAGTACAGGGGCCTACGAGCAGTACTTC
-	TRBV5-1	TRBJ2-3	-	CASSLDPSTDTQYF	TGCGCCAGCAGCTTGGACCCGAGCACAGATACGCAGTATTTT
-	TRBV7-3	TRBJ1-5	-	CASSRGRGQPQHF	TGTGCCAGCAGCAGGGGCAGGGGACAGCCCCAGCATTTT
-	TRBV9	TRBJ2-7	-	CASSVEDRAGEQYF	TGTGCCAGCAGCGTAGAAGACAGGGCGGGGGAGCAGTACTTC
-	TRBV5-1	TRBJ1-1	TRBD1	CASSLGQGGTEAFF	TGCGCCAGCAGCCTGGGACAGGGGGGCACTGAAGCTTTCTTT
-	TRBV5-1	TRBJ2-6	TRBD2	CASSHGTSSGANVLTF	TGCGCCAGCAGCCACGGGACTAGCTCTGGGGCCAACGTCCTGACTTTC
-	TRBV28	TRBJ1-2	-	CASSSWPAANYGYTF	TGTGCCAGCAGTTCTTGGCCGGCAGCTAACTATGGCTACACCTTC
-	TRBV5-1	TRBJ1-2	TRBD1	CASSGQGFFGYTF	TGCGCCAGCAGCGGACAGGGGTTTTTTGGCTACACCTTC
-	TRBV10-3	TRBJ2-3	-	CAISRVDTQYF	TGTGCCATATCGAGGGTAGATACGCAGTATTTT
once	TRBV10-3	TRBJ1-1	-	CAISDYGSPGNTEAFF	TGTGCCATCAGTGACTACGGCTCGCCCGGAAACACTGAAGCTTTCTTT
once	TRBV29-1	TRBJ2-3	-	CSVLGTSTDTQYF	TGCAGCGTATTAGGAACTAGCACAGATACGCAGTATTTT
once	TRBV5-1	TRBJ2-7	-	CASSLEPTLYEQYF	TGCGCCAGCAGCTTGGAGCCCACGCTTTACGAGCAGTACTTC
-	TRBV29-1	TRBJ1-2	-	CSVGPEGYTF	TGCAGCGTTGGCCCAGAAGGCTACACCTTC
-	TRBV18	TRBJ1-2	TRBD1	CASSPAGQGAKGYTF	TGTGCCAGCTCACCAGCGGGACAGGGGGCGAAAGGCTACACCTTC
-	TRBV5-4	TRBJ2-1	TRBD2	CASSLDGRAGSEQFF	TGTGCCAGCAGCTTGGACGGGAGGGCCGGTAGTGAGCAGTTCTTC
-	TRBV28	TRBJ1-3	-	CASSHLGRLIYF	TGTGCCAGCAGCCACTTGGGCAGGCTCATATATTTT
-	TRBV10-3	TRBJ1-2	-	CAISDQNRVGGYGYTF	TGTGCCATCAGTGACCAAAACAGGGTGGGGGGCTATGGCTACACCTTC
-	TRBV19	TRBJ1-1	TRBD1	CASSTGQLNTEAFF	TGTGCCAGTAGCACGGGACAGCTGAACACTGAAGCTTTCTTT
-	TRBV7-2	TRBJ2-7	TRBD2	CASSQTSGGQYEQYF	TGTGCCAGCAGCCAAACTAGCGGGGGCCAGTACGAGCAGTACTTC
-	TRBV7-2	TRBJ1-2	-	CASSLGYTNYGYTF	TGTGCCAGCAGCTTGGGATATACTAACTATGGCTACACCTTC